These 2 T cell receptor beta chains came from one sample sequenced in a study of response to subunit inactivated influenza vaccine. TCRdb fed the RT-PCR reads into MiXCR, producing one record per CDR3 protein. The sample holds roughly 520,000 distinct CDR3 sequences, 25% seen once. Material: CD4+ T cells sorted from PBMCs, obtained roughly 5 days after vaccination. Source of these receptors: a man aged 50-60 years who received an inactivated influenza vaccine.

The chain uses TRBV4-2 and TRBJ2-7, with 7 bases fitting TRBD2. Germline loops: CDR1 LGHNA, CDR2 YNFKEQ. Trimming removed 3 bases from V and 5 bases from J; junction bases left unmatched: 10. There are 15 residues in the CDR3. In nucleotides, the CDR3 is TGTGCCAGCAGCCATCTGGGGGACTACCGCAACGAGCAGTACTTC. This codes for CASSHLGDYRNEQYF.

This clonotype was recorded a few times. This chain joins TRBV12-3 or TRBV12-4 and TRBJ2-1; TRBD1 agrees at 8 bases. CDR3 length: 14 amino acids. Germline trimming cut 3 bases from V and 9 bases from J; bases unmatched to any gene: 7. This chain's CDR3 is CASSFQGARSEQFF. Written as DNA, the CDR3 is TGTGCCAGCAGTTTTCAGGGGGCGCGAAGTGAGCAGTTCTTC.